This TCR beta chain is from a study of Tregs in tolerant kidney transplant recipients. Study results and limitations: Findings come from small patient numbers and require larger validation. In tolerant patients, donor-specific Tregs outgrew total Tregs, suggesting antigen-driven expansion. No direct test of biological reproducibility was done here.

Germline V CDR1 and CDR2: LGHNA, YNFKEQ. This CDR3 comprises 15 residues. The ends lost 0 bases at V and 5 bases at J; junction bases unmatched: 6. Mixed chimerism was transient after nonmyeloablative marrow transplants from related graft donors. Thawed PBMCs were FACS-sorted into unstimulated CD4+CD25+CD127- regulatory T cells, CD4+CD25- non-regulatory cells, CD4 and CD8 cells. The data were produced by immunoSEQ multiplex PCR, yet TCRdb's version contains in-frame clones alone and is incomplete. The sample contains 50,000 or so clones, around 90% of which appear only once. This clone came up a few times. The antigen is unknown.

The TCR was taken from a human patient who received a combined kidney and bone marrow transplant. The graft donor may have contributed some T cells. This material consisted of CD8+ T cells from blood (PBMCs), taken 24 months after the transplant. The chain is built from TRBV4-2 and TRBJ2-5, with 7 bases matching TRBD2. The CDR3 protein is CASSQDRGGSETQYF. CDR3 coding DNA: TGTGCCAGCAGCCAAGATAGGGGCGGGAGTGAGACCCAGTACTTC.